The present T cell receptor beta chain was sequenced within a study of memory CD4+ T cells and cytomegalovirus serostatus. Study results and caveats: CD4+ memory repertoires contained 67 of 164 reported CMV TCRbeta sequences. Suggested: most of the CMV-linked TCR signature lies in CD4+ memory cells.

Turning to this clone: Antigen specificity is unknown.

The sort gate was single viable CD3+CD4+CD8-CD45RO+ cells for memory CD4+ T cells. Sequencing was performed with immunoSEQ multiplex PCR; in TCRdb, only in-frame clones are kept and a portion is missing. Among tens of thousands of clones, more than 75% were seen once, and the ten largest hold around 1%. The source material was memory CD4+ T cells from blood. This TCR came from an adult in good health and CMV-seronegative.

Written as DNA, the CDR3 is TGTGCCAGCCTACTCTCCCCAACTAATGAAAAACTGTTTTTT. Translating gives CASLLSPTNEKLFF. The chain joins TRBV5-5 to TRBJ1-4; D is uncertain. V dropped 7 bases and J dropped 0 bases, with 10 bases sitting between them. The CDR3 contains 14 residues. Looked up from germline, CDR1 is SGHKS and CDR2 is YYEKEE (reference sequence).